This T cell receptor beta chain was documented in a study of shared clonotypes between healthy human individuals. In the original analysis: ImmunoSEQ supplied junction-only sequences lacking quality scores, so filtering was different. Sequencing used immunoSEQ multiplex PCR; TCRdb keeps in-frame clones, though not all of them. That table gives V, J and clone size, and the DNA gave D and trimming. The sample has millions of clones, around nine tenths seen once. Worth noting for this clone: The antigen is unknown.

Findings of the study overall: Non-shared clonotypes had lower generation probabilities than those shared by all four donors. Between several donors, naive CD4 clonotypes were shared at a level of about 5%.

This receptor was identified in a man younger than 35 in good health. Sequencing was done on a sample of naive CD4+ T cells sorted from blood. Indicated subset: CD45RA+ positively selected.

The CDR3 reads CASSSRDRASEQYF. CDR3 bases: TGTGCCAGCAGTTCCCGGGACAGGGCTTCCGAGCAGTACTTC. The chain couples TRBV6-6 to TRBJ2-7; 9 bases match TRBD1. Germline CDR1 reads MNHNY; CDR2 reads SVGAGI (reference sequence). With V trimmed by 4 bases and J by 6 bases, 7 bases remained unmatched. This CDR3 has 14 residues.